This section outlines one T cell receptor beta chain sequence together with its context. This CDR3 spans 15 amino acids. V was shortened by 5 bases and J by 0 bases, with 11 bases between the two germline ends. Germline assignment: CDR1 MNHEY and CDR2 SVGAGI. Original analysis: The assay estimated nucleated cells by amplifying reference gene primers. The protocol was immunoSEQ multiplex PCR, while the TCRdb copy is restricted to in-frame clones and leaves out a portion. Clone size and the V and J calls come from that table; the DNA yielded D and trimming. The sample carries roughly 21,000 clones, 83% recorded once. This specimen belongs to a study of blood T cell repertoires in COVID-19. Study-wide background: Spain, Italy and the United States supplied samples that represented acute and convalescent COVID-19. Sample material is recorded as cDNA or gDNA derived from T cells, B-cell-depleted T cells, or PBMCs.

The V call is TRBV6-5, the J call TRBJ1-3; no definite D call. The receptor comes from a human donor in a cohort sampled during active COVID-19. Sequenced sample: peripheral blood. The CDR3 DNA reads TGTGCCAGCAGTCCCCCGGCGGGCTCTGGAAACACCATATATTTT. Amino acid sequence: CASSPPAGSGNTIYF.